The TCR beta chain described here comes from a study of blood T cell repertoires in COVID-19. Study context: Collection of acute and convalescent COVID-19 samples took place in the United States, Italy and Spain. Sample material is recorded as cDNA or gDNA derived from T cells, B-cell-depleted T cells, or PBMCs.

V gave up 4 bases and J gave up 1 base, with 17 bases separating them. The CDR3 spans 17 residues. The germline V gene has CDR1 SGHTA and CDR2 FQGNSA. The authors' processing: From reference gene primer amplification, estimates of nucleated cell counts were derived. The repertoire was sequenced with immunoSEQ multiplex PCR; TCRdb's copy has only in-frame clones and lacks some. That table furnishes V, J and clone size, whereas the DNA furnished D and trimming. Among 75,000 to 90,000 clones, about four fifths were seen once, and the ten largest hold 12%. This sequence originates from a woman in her thirties or forties with active or convalescent COVID-19. The source material was peripheral blood. The rearrangement links TRBV7-2 to TRBJ1-5; D possibly corresponds to TRBD1 (5 bases). The CDR3 DNA follows: TGTGCCAGCAGCTCAACCAGGGAGGGGAAAAGCAATCAGCCCCAGCATTTT. It codes for CASSSTREGKSNQPQHF. Using reference TRBV7-2 and TRBJ1-5 for the parts outside the CDR3, the full variable domain is GAGVSQSPSNKVTEKGKDVELRCDPISGHTALYWYRQSLGQGLEFLIYFQGNSAPDKSGLPSDRFSAERTGGSVSTLTIQRTQQEDSAVYLCASSSTREGKSNQPQHFGDGTRLSIL.